The present entry profiles one TCR beta chain with its context. Its antigen is not known. The unexposed donors gave CD4+ T cells in about 2010-2019, prior to COVID-19. The cells were cultured for about 10 days before CD4+ T cells were isolated. Cells permitting, SARS-CoV-2 S/N and four cold-coronavirus spikes were tested on unexposed-donor CD4+ T cells. This table comes from immunoSEQ multiplex PCR, and its TCRdb copy is limited to in-frame clones, with some not included. The repertoire consists of nearly 25,000 clones, with roughly 80% occurring once and the leading ten covering roughly 18%. The data were taken from a study of CD4 T cells in relation to SARS-CoV-2 and coronaviruses. Study information: After 10 days of antigen culture, PBMC TCR beta CDR3s were sequenced. No peptide or an HIV-1 Nef peptide pool served as negative control.

There are 15 residues in the CDR3. V was cut by 1 base and J by 0 bases, with 7 bases left in between. The germline CDR1 and CDR2 sequences are MNHNS and SASEGT. Sequenced sample: CD4+ T cells from PBMCs, cultured in vitro. This chain connects TRBV6-1 to TRBJ2-1; D unclear. The clonotype was recovered from a human donor in good health. CDR3 DNA: TGTGCCAGCAGTGAAGGTCTCAGCTCCTACAATGAGCAGTTCTTC. It yields the protein CASSEGLSSYNEQFF.